Described below is a single TCR beta chain sequence and its context. The antigen remains unidentified. Genomic DNA was employed as the template in profiling TCR beta VDJ and CDR3. TCRdb reanalysed the reads using MiXCR and keeps one entry per CDR3 protein. Of a few hundred thousand distinct CDR3 sequences listed, 60% to 80% are singletons. Germline values: CDR1 SGDLS, CDR2 YYNGEE. V lost 0 bases to trimming and J lost 12 bases, with 15 bases between them. There are 13 residues in the CDR3. The data were taken from a study of CD8+CD57+ T cells in acquired aplastic anemia. Study-wide results and limits: No significant difference in CD8+ Simpson's diversity was found between patients and controls.

Sequencing was done on a sample of sorted CD4+, CD8+, or CD8+CD57+ T cells (not recorded which) from PBMCs. V usage is TRBV9 and J usage is TRBJ1-1, with a possible D match to TRBD1 (5 bases). The clonotype originates from a human donor in good health, serving as a control. DNA of the CDR3: TGTGCCAGCAGCGTAGGAGGGCAGGGTGGTTCTTTCTTT. Translation gives CASSVGGQGGSFF.